One sample yielded the 14 T cell receptor beta chains listed below, sequenced in a study of identical twins. One entry per CDR3 protein, called by TCRdb with MiXCR from the 5' RACE reads. Altogether about 890,000 distinct CDR3 sequences are present, 12% being singletons, with the ten largest covering about 1.6%. This sample also belongs to another study, concerning yellow fever vaccine responses in identical twins.

Source material: PBMCs. These receptors came from a woman aged 18-30 years in good health.

This clonotype was seen a handful of times. CDR3: CASSSGSTKNIQYF. In nucleotides, the CDR3 is TGCGCCAGCAGTAGCGGGTCCACCAAAAACATTCAGTACTTC. The V and J genes are TRBV10-1 and TRBJ2-4, with D possibly TRBD2 on 6 matching bases. The CDR3 consists of 14 residues. With 5 bases removed from V and 2 bases from J, the gap between germline ends came to 10 bases. The germline V gene has CDR1 WNHNN and CDR2 SYGVQD (reference sequence).

This chain joins TRBV11-2 and TRBJ2-7, with D maybe TRBD2 (6 bases). The CDR3 has 15 amino acids. Deletions cut 0 bases from V and 3 bases from J, with 12 bases between. Looked up from germline, CDR1 is SGHAT and CDR2 is FQNNGV. CDR3 bases: TGTGCCAGCAGCTTAGAGGCGGGGCAGCACTACGAGCAGTACGTC. It codes for CASSLEAGQHYEQYV.

This clonotype has just a few counts. The chain employs TRBV5-1 and TRBJ2-1; D may be TRBD1 (5 bases). The CDR3 consists of 12 residues. Germline V gene lookup returns CDR1 SGHRS and CDR2 YFSETQ. The V and J ends lost 2 bases and 9 bases respectively, with 9 bases between them. The CDR3 loop is CASSLRGIEQFF. As DNA, the CDR3 is TGCGCCAGCAGCTTAAGGGGTATTGAGCAGTTCTTC.

Only a few counts were recorded for this clonotype. The chain joins TRBV24-1 to TRBJ1-2; the D is unclear. Per the germline V gene, CDR1 is KGHDR and CDR2 is SFDVKD. The CDR3 extends over 13 amino acids. V was pared by 9 bases and J by 4 bases, with 14 bases between. The CDR3 DNA follows: TGTGCCACCTCGGAAAGGGAAAGCTATGGCTACACCTTC. Translation: CATSERESYGYTF.

This clonotype occurred many times. The chain is built from TRBV6-5 and TRBJ1-1; 10 bases match TRBD1. The germline CDR1 and CDR2 sequences are MNHEY and SVGAGI. This CDR3 is 12 amino acids long. The V gene end was trimmed by 6 bases and the J gene end by 9 bases; junction bases not matched to a gene: 4. CDR3 DNA sequence: TGTGCCAGCAGCGGGGACAGGGGAAAAGCTTTCTTT. It translates to CASSGDRGKAFF.

The rearrangement joins TRBV11-2 to TRBJ2-5; TRBD2 might be the D (5 bases). The germline V and J ends were trimmed by 0 bases and 4 bases, with 9 bases remaining between them. The V gene's germline CDR1 is SGHAT and CDR2 FQNNGV. The CDR3 spans 14 residues. For the CDR3, the DNA is TGTGCCAGCAGCTTAGATCCGGGGTCAGAGACCCAGTACTTC. Amino acids: CASSLDPGSETQYF.

This clonotype turned up a few times. The DNA for the CDR3 is TGTGCCACCAGCAGAGCGGGGTTTGCAACTAATGAAAAACTGTTTTTT. This gives the protein CATSRAGFATNEKLFF. V and J are TRBV15 and TRBJ1-4, with D unclear. The CDR3 totals 16 residues. The germline V gene encodes CDR1 LNHNV and CDR2 YYDKDF (reference sequence). Trimming took off 1 base at V and 0 bases at J, with 9 bases between the two ends. Full variable domain (outside the CDR3, taken from reference TRBV15 and TRBJ1-4): DAMVIQNPRYQVTQFGKPVTLSCSQTLNHNVMYWYQQKSSQAPKLLFHYYDKDFNNEADTPDNFQSRRPNTSFCFLDIRSPGLGDTAMYLCATSRAGFATNEKLFFGSGTQLSVL.

V is TRBV2 and J is TRBJ2-5; TRBD2 matches 11 bases. CDR3 length: 15 amino acids. Germline V gene sequence: CDR1 SNHLY, CDR2 FYNNEI. V gave up 1 base and J gave up 4 bases; unmatched junction bases: 2. The CDR3 sequence is CASSEGLAGGETQYF. CDR3 bases: TGTGCCAGCAGTGAAGGGCTAGCGGGAGGAGAGACCCAGTACTTC.

This clonotype turned up a few times. The chain is built from TRBV18 and TRBJ2-1, with 7 bases aligning to TRBD1. Per germline, CDR1 KGHSH and CDR2 LQKENI. CDR3 length: 17 amino acids. V gave up 3 bases and J gave up 3 bases; unmatched junction bases: 11. CDR3 DNA sequence: TGTGCCAGCTCACCTATCAACAGGGGAATACGCTACAATGAGCAGTTCTTC. Its protein is CASSPINRGIRYNEQFF.

The rearrangement links TRBV10-3 to TRBJ2-7, with 7 bases lining up with TRBD2. The germline V gene encodes CDR1 ENHRY and CDR2 SYGVKD. Trimming took 2 bases from V and 2 from J; bases not matched to a gene: 0. This CDR3 has 13 residues. The CDR3 DNA follows: TGTGCCATCAGTGAGAGCGGGACCTACGAGCAGTACGTC. Amino acid sequence: CAISESGTYEQYV.

V gene TRBV4-2 combines with J gene TRBJ2-5, with D perhaps being TRBD1 or TRBD2 (6 bases each). CDR3 length: 16 amino acids. V lost 0 bases, J lost 2 bases, and 13 bases lay in between. Germline V gives CDR1 LGHNA, CDR2 YNFKEQ. The DNA for the CDR3 is TGTGCCAGCAGCCAAGATTTCGGGGGCGTACAAGAGACCCAGTACTTC. Translation gives CASSQDFGGVQETQYF.

A single count supports this clonotype. A read error may explain this, as a much larger clone is one base away. The rearrangement links TRBV12-3 or TRBV12-4 to TRBJ2-4; possibly TRBD2 for D (6 bases). Between the trimmed V and J ends, which lost 4 bases and 8 bases, there was a span of 15 bases. The CDR3 totals 14 residues. The CDR3 reads CASSSQGGADIQYF. CDR3 bases: TGTGCCAGCAGTTCCCAAGGAGGGGCGGACATTCAGTACTTC.

This clonotype has a handful of counts. CDR3 region: CASGEGQGTINEQFF. CDR3 DNA sequence: TGTGCTAGTGGAGAGGGACAGGGGACAATCAATGAGCAGTTCTTC. This chain uses TRBV12-5 with TRBJ2-1, with 10 bases that match TRBD1. Germline loops: CDR1 LGHNT, CDR2 FRNRAP. Germline trimming cut 6 bases from V and 6 bases from J; bases unmatched to any gene: 8. The CDR3 length is 15 residues. The variable domain in full, completed from reference TRBV12-5 and TRBJ2-1, reads DARVTQTPRHKVTEMGQEVTMRCQPILGHNTVFWYRQTMMQGLELLAYFRNRAPLDDSGMPKDRFSAEMPDATLATLKIQPSEPRDSAVYFCASGEGQGTINEQFFGPGTRLTVL.

This clonotype was counted ten times or more. V gene TRBV5-1 combines with J gene TRBJ2-1; TRBD1 agrees at 7 bases. V lost 0 bases, J lost 6 bases, and 3 bases stayed unmatched. Germline-derived CDR1 and CDR2 are SGHRS and YFSETQ. CDR3 size: 14 residues. The CDR3 region has the DNA TGCGCCAGCAGCTTGGCCGGGACAGCCAATGAGCAGTTCTTC. It is translated as CASSLAGTANEQFF.